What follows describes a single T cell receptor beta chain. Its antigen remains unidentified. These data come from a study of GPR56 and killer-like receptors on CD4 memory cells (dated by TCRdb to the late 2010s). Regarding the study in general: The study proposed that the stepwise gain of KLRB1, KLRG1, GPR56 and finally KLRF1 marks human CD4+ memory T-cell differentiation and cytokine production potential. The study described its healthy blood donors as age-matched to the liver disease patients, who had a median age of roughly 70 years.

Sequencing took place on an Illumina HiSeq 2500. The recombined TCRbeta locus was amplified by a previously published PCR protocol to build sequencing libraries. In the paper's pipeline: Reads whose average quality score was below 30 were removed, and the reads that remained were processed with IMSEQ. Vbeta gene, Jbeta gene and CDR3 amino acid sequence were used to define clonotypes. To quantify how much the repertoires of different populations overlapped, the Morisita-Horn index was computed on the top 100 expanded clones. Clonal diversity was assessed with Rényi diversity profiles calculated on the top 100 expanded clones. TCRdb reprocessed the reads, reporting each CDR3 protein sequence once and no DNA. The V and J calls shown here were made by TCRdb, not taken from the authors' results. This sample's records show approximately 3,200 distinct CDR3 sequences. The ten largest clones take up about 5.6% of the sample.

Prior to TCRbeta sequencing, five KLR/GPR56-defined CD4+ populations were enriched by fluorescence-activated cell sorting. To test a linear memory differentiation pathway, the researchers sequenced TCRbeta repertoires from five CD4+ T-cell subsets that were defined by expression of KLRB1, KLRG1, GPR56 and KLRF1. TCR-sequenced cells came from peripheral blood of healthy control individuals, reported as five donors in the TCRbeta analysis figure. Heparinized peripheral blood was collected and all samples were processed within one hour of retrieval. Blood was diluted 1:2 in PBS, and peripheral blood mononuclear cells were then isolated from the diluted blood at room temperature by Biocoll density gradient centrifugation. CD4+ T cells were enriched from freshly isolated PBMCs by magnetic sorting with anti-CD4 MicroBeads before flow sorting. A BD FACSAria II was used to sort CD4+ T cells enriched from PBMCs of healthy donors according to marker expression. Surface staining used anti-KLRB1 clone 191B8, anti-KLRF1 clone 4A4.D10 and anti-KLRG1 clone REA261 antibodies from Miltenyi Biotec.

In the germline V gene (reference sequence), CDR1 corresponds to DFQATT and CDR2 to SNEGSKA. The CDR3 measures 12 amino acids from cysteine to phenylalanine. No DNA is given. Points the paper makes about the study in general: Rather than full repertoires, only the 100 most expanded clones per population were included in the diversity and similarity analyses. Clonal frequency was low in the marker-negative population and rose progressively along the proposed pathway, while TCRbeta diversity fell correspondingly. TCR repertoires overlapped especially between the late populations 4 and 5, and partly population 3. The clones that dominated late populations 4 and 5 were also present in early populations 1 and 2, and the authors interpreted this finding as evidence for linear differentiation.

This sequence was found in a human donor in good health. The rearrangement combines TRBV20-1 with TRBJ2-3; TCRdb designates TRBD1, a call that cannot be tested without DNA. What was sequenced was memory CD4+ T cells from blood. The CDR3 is CSASGGTDTQYF.